The TCR beta chain under discussion was sequenced for a study of CD4 T cells in relation to SARS-CoV-2 and coronaviruses. For this clone: What it recognizes is unknown.

Clones were sequenced by immunoSEQ multiplex PCR, and TCRdb holds only the in-frame ones, with some missing. Of approximately 41,000 clones listed, approximately 80% are singletons. 10^5 naive or memory CD4+ cells were cultured with CEF peptides for nine to ten days. This TCR was recovered from an adult with COVID-19. The sample consisted of naive CD4+ T cells from PBMCs, cultured in vitro. As for subset: naive CD4+ T cells isolated by negative enrichment.

Here the CDR3 reads CATGTGSGYTF. As DNA, the CDR3 is TGTGCCACGGGGACAGGTAGCGGCTACACCTTC. V usage is TRBV2 and J usage is TRBJ1-2; 8 bases map to TRBD1. Germline V gene sequence: CDR1 SNHLY, CDR2 FYNNEI. V lost 10 bases and J lost 8; bases outside the gene matches: 6. The CDR3 spans 11 residues.